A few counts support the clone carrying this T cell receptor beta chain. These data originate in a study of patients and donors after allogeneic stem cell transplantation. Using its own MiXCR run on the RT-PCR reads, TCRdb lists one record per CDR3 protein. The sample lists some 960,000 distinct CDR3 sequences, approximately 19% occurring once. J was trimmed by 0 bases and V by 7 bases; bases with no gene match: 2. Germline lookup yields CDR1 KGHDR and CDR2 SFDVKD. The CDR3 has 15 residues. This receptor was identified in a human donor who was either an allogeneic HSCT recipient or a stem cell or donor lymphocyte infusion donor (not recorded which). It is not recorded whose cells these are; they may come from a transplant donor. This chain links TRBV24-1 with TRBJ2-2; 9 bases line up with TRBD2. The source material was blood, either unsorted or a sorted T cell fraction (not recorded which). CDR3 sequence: CATRPSGANTGELFF. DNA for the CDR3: TGTGCCACCAGACCTAGCGGGGCGAACACCGGGGAGCTGTTTTTT.